This entry lists 32 T cell receptor beta chains sequenced from one sample in a study of blood T cells in healthy people across ages. It was with a sample-barcoded 5' primer and a J-beta primer mix that a second PCR of roughly 7 to 12 cycles was run. One entry per CDR3 protein, called by TCRdb with MiXCR from the 5' RACE reads. The table shows some 1,800,000 distinct CDR3 sequences, with roughly two fifths occurring only once. The sample was blood. The origin of the receptors is a human donor in good health.

The V call is TRBV20-1, the J call TRBJ2-3; D is perhaps TRBD1 (6 bases). There are 14 residues in the CDR3. Germline V gives CDR1 DFQATT, CDR2 SNEGSKA (reference sequence). V lost 0 bases and J lost 5, with 12 bases in between. CDR3 DNA: TGCAGTGCTAGAGATTTTGGGGGCGGAGATACGCAGTATTTT. It is translated as CSARDFGGGDTQYF.

This clonotype appeared a single time. CDR3 sequence reads: CASSQDIERSYNEQFF. CDR3 nucleotides: TGTGCCAGCAGCCAAGATATCGAGCGGTCCTACAATGAGCAGTTCTTC. The V call is TRBV3-1, the J call TRBJ2-1; the D gene is possibly TRBD2 (5 bases). The length of the CDR3 is 16 residues. V lost 0 bases and J lost 1, with 10 bases in between. Germline CDR1 and CDR2: LGHDT and YNNKEL (reference sequence).

The chain has TRBV4-3 and TRBJ1-4, with D unclear. The CDR3 consists of 15 residues. V dropped 0 bases and J dropped 0 bases, with 5 bases sitting between them. Germline V gene lookup returns CDR1 LGHNA and CDR2 YSLEER. The CDR3 protein is CASSQEPTTNEKLFF. As DNA, the CDR3 is TGCGCCAGCAGCCAAGAACCCACAACTAATGAAAAACTGTTTTTT.

Ten or more counts support this clonotype. This sequence joins TRBV4-3 and TRBJ1-6; TRBD1 matches 9 bases. CDR1 and CDR2 (germline): LGHNA, YSLEER. The CDR3 has 21 amino acids. With 1 base clipped from V and 9 bases from J, the junction kept 22 bases outside the gene matches. CDR3 nucleotides: TGCGCCAGCAGCCAAGTCCCCTTATTTGACAGGGGGAAAAGAGTAACTTCACCCCTCCACTTT. The encoded protein is CASSQVPLFDRGKRVTSPLHF.

The chain couples TRBV29-1 to TRBJ1-1; perhaps TRBD1 as D (5 bases). Trimming stripped 6 bases from V and 5 bases from J, with 19 bases between. The germline V gene has CDR1 SQVTM and CDR2 ANQGSEA. The CDR3 runs to 14 residues. CDR3 bases: TGCAGCGTCGCCCGGGCCCAAGGGGCAACTGAAGCTTTCTTT. This sequence encodes CSVARAQGATEAFF.

The table lists this clonotype with a few counts. The chain is built from TRBV10-3 and TRBJ2-1; no reliable D call. V dropped 6 bases and J dropped 10 bases, with 10 bases sitting between them. Germline CDR1 reads ENHRY; CDR2 reads SYGVKD. CDR3 size: 11 residues. The DNA for the CDR3 is TGTGCCATCAGCGCGGACGTAGAGCAGTTCTTC. Its protein is CAISADVEQFF.

This clonotype has a count of ten or more. J is TRBJ2-3 and V is TRBV11-2, with a tentative D call TRBD1 (6 bases). The CDR3 is made up of 15 amino acids. The germline gives CDR1 SGHAT, CDR2 FQNNGV. V lost 0 bases and J lost 2, with 9 bases in between. The CDR3 DNA sequence: TGTGCCAGCAGCTTAGATTGGGGGCACACAGATACGCAGTATTTT. As protein: CASSLDWGHTDTQYF.

This clonotype was observed a single time. A much larger clone differs from this one at a single base, so this may be a read error. The chain links TRBV12-3 or TRBV12-4 to TRBJ1-2; TRBD1 might be the D (5 bases). The length of the CDR3 is 13 residues. Written as DNA, the CDR3 is TGTGCCAGCAGTGGGGCCCAATCCAATGGCCACACCTTC. Protein product: CASSGAQSNGHTF.

The V call is TRBV7-9, the J call TRBJ2-6; the D gene is possibly TRBD1 (5 bases). The CDR3 loop spans 18 amino acids. The germline V gene has CDR1 SEHNR and CDR2 FQNEAQ (reference sequence). Trimming cost V 6 bases and J 2 bases, with 20 bases left between them. CDR3 nucleotides: TGTGCCAGCAGGGGGCGGACCCGGTTTGAAGCTGGGGCCAACGTCCTGACTTTC. It yields the protein CASRGRTRFEAGANVLTF.

This sequence joins TRBV12-3 or TRBV12-4 and TRBJ2-1; D call uncertain. The V gene lost 9 bases and the J gene lost 0 bases, with 12 bases spanning the gap. CDR3 length: 14 amino acids. The CDR3 here is CASGESSSYNEQFF. The CDR3 bases are TGTGCCAGTGGGGAATCCAGCTCCTACAATGAGCAGTTCTTC.

CDR3 coding DNA: TGCGCCAGCAGCCAAGTAATCGATGAGCAGTTCTTC. Amino acids: CASSQVIDEQFF. The chain uses TRBV4-3 and TRBJ2-1, with unresolved D. The length of the CDR3 is 12 residues. From germline, CDR1 is LGHNA and CDR2 YSLEER. Trimming took off 1 base at V and 8 bases at J, with 6 bases between the two ends.

The chain recombines TRBV11-3 with TRBJ2-1; 9 nucleotides line up with TRBD1. The germline gives CDR1 SGHNT, CDR2 YENEEA. V lost 5 bases to trimming and J lost 10 bases; unmatched junction nucleotides: 6. CDR3 length: 13 amino acids. The CDR3 sequence: CASSRDRVREQFF. CDR3 nucleotide sequence: TGTGCCAGCAGCCGGGACAGGGTTCGCGAGCAGTTCTTC.

The chain links TRBV7-2 to TRBJ2-3, with 7 nucleotides matching TRBD1. The CDR3 totals 18 residues. Trimming took 5 bases from V and 0 from J; bases not matched to a gene: 14. The germline V gene has CDR1 SGHTA and CDR2 FQGNSA. CDR3 sequence (DNA): TGTGCCAGCAGCAAATCGGCAGGGGGAATCATTAGCACAGATACGCAGTATTTT. Translated: CASSKSAGGIISTDTQYF.

This clonotype turned up a few times. V is TRBV20-1 and J is TRBJ2-7; D remains unclear. The CDR3 sequence is 11 residues long. CDR1 DFQATT and CDR2 SNEGSKA come from the germline V gene (reference sequence). V was clipped by 5 bases and J by 3 bases, with 8 bases between them. The CDR3 DNA sequence: TGCAGTGCTCCCGACGGCTACGAGCAGTACTTC. Its protein product is CSAPDGYEQYF.

The table lists this clonotype with many counts. The genes are TRBV9 and TRBJ2-1; 7 positions match TRBD1. Germline CDR1 reads SGDLS; CDR2 reads YYNGEE. V was pared by 1 base and J by 2 bases, with 3 bases of the junction left unmatched. The CDR3 consists of 15 residues. Here the CDR3 reads CASSVRQGTYNEQFF. Written as DNA, the CDR3 is TGTGCCAGCAGCGTACGACAGGGAACCTACAATGAGCAGTTCTTC.

The chain employs TRBV6-2 or TRBV6-3 and TRBJ2-7; D unclear. The CDR3 totals 14 residues. The ends were cut back, 0 bases at V and 3 bases at J, with 9 bases in the middle. Looked up from germline, CDR1 is MNHEY and CDR2 is SVGEGT. The CDR3 nucleotides are TGTGCCAGCAGTTACTCTGGCAGAAACTACGAGCAGTACTTC. Protein: CASSYSGRNYEQYF.

The chain combines TRBV7-9 with TRBJ2-7; D possibly uses TRBD1 or TRBD2 (5 bases each). V was pared by 4 bases and J by 0 bases, with 16 bases between. Germline values: CDR1 SEHNR, CDR2 FQNEAQ (reference sequence). This CDR3 region has 16 residues. The CDR3 here is CASSSTSGRFSYEQYF. CDR3 coding DNA: TGTGCCAGCAGCTCCACCTCGGGACGGTTCTCCTACGAGCAGTACTTC.

The J gene is TRBJ1-2, the V gene TRBV12-5; 10 bases match TRBD1. This CDR3 has 13 amino acids. J lost 8 bases, V lost 3 bases, and 3 bases had no gene match. The V gene's germline CDR1 is LGHNT and CDR2 FRNRAP. The DNA for the CDR3 is TGTGCTAGTGGTTTCGGGGACAGGGGAGGCTACACCTTC. Residues: CASGFGDRGGYTF.

This clonotype appeared a few times. This chain joins TRBV7-2 and TRBJ2-3; 10 nucleotides align to TRBD2. Trimming took 2 bases from V and 4 from J; bases not matched to a gene: 6. Germline values: CDR1 SGHTA, CDR2 FQGNSA. CDR3 length: 16 residues. This CDR3 is CASSLIPSGGADTQYF. The CDR3 coding sequence is TGTGCCAGCAGCTTAATACCTAGCGGGGGTGCAGATACGCAGTATTTT. The variable domain in full, with the rest retrieved from reference TRBV7-2 and TRBJ2-3, is GAGVSQSPSNKVTEKGKDVELRCDPISGHTALYWYRQSLGQGLEFLIYFQGNSAPDKSGLPSDRFSAERTGGSVSTLTIQRTQQEDSAVYLCASSLIPSGGADTQYFGPGTRLTVL.

In nucleotides, the CDR3 is TGCAGTGCTAGAGGTCCGACAACCTACGAGCAGTACTTC. Its protein product is CSARGPTTYEQYF. The V and J genes are TRBV20-1 and TRBJ2-7, with unresolved D. Germline CDR1 and CDR2: DFQATT and SNEGSKA (reference sequence). The CDR3 loop spans 13 amino acids. V was pared by 1 base and J by 2 bases, with 9 bases between.

J is TRBJ1-5 and V is TRBV4-1, with D unclear. Germline V gene sequence: CDR1 MGHRA, CDR2 YSYEKL. The germline V and J ends were trimmed by 6 bases and 2 bases, with 14 bases remaining between them. The CDR3 is made up of 15 amino acids. CDR3 in DNA: TGCGCCAGCAGTGGGGTGGAGTCGGGCAATCAGCCCCAGCATTTT. Amino acid sequence: CASSGVESGNQPQHF.

This chain links TRBV13 with TRBJ1-1; D is undetermined. Germline CDR1 PRHDT, CDR2 FYEKMQ (reference sequence). Trimming took 5 bases from V and 1 from J, leaving 14 bases between them. The CDR3 runs 15 residues. The CDR3 region is CASSARPSSNTEAFF. CDR3 bases: TGTGCCAGCAGCGCCCGTCCTTCTTCGAACACTGAAGCTTTCTTT.

A single count supports this clonotype. The CDR3, as DNA: TGCAGTGCTAGAGTCGGGGGACCGGGTGAAAAACTGTTTTTT. It encodes CSARVGGPGEKLFF. The J gene is TRBJ1-4, the V gene TRBV20-1, with a tentative D call TRBD1 (5 bases). V lost 1 base and J 7 bases, leaving 13 bases between the germline ends. Germline V gene data show CDR1 as DFQATT and CDR2 as SNEGSKA (reference sequence). This CDR3 is 14 amino acids long.

V gene TRBV12-3 or TRBV12-4 combines with J gene TRBJ2-1; a weak D match, TRBD1 (5 bases). The V and J ends lost 4 bases and 7 bases respectively, with 14 bases between them. This CDR3 spans 14 amino acids. CDR3 loop: CASSSPLGRNEQFF. The CDR3 region has the DNA TGTGCCAGCAGTTCGCCCTTGGGGCGGAATGAGCAGTTCTTC.

The rearrangement links TRBV2 to TRBJ2-7, with D maybe TRBD2 (6 bases). This CDR3 comprises 14 residues. V lost 4 bases and J lost 1, with 11 bases in between. Germline-derived CDR1 and CDR2 are SNHLY and FYNNEI. The CDR3 reads CASSGGTGSYEQYV. The CDR3 coding sequence is TGTGCCAGCAGTGGGGGGACTGGATCCTACGAGCAGTACGTC.

CDR3 coding DNA: TGCAGCGTGAAAAGGTCGGATACGCAGTATTTT. It is translated as CSVKRSDTQYF. This sequence joins TRBV29-1 and TRBJ2-3; no reliable D call. The CDR3 is 11 residues long. The germline CDR1 and CDR2 sequences are SQVTM and ANQGSEA. V lost 6 bases, J lost 6 bases, and 10 bases lay in between.

The genes are TRBV10-3 and TRBJ1-5; 7 bases align to TRBD1. CDR1 is ENHRY and CDR2 is SYGVKD in the germline V gene. There are 14 residues in the CDR3. Trimming cost V 6 bases and J 5 bases; bases outside gene matches: 7. CDR3 in DNA: TGTGCCATCAGAAACCGGGACAGAGATCAGCCCCAGCATTTT. Translated, it gives CAIRNRDRDQPQHF.

This clonotype was seen at least ten times. The chain carries TRBV28 and TRBJ2-7; D might be TRBD1 (6 bases). Trimming cost V 3 bases and J 3 bases, with 21 bases left between them. The CDR3 is 17 amino acids. The germline V gene has CDR1 MDHEN and CDR2 SYDVKM. The CDR3 nucleotides are TGTGCCAGCAGTTTCAGTTCAGGGGCCGAATCTAACTACGAGCAGTACTTC. Its translation is CASSFSSGAESNYEQYF.

The chain carries TRBV18 and TRBJ1-1; D is uncertain. V lost 4 bases to trimming and J lost 5 bases, with 17 bases between them. Germline values: CDR1 KGHSH, CDR2 LQKENI. The CDR3 runs to 15 residues. The CDR3 DNA sequence: TGTGCCAGCTCACTAGACCAGGTTTCCGGGACTGAAGCTTTCTTT. Protein: CASSLDQVSGTEAFF.

CDR3 amino acids: CASSQEIAWGSEQYF. The CDR3 DNA reads as TGTGCCAGCAGCCAAGAAATTGCCTGGGGGTCGGAGCAGTACTTC. The chain carries TRBV14 and TRBJ2-7; the D gene could be TRBD1 or TRBD2 (5 bases each). Germline CDR1 is SGHDN and CDR2 is FVKESK. The CDR3 length is 15 residues. The V end was cut by 0 bases, the J end by 7 bases, with 16 bases between.

The chain has TRBV13 and TRBJ2-7; D is unresolved. V lost 3 bases, J lost 6 bases, and 18 bases lay in between. Germline V gene sequence: CDR1 PRHDT, CDR2 FYEKMQ (reference sequence). The CDR3 totals 15 residues. Here the CDR3 DNA reads TGTGCCAGCAGCTTTGCCGACTGGGCCCATCGCGAGCAGTACTTC. Its translation is CASSFADWAHREQYF. The variable domain in full, with the rest retrieved from reference TRBV13 and TRBJ2-7, is AAGVIQSPRHLIKEKRETATLKCYPIPRHDTVYWYQQGPGQDPQFLISFYEKMQSDKGSIPDRFSAQQFSDYHSELNMSSLELGDSALYFCASSFADWAHREQYFGPGTRLTVT.

This clonotype was detected ten times or more. CDR3 nucleotide sequence: TGCAGCGTGATCTGGGGGAACACCTACGAGCAGTACTTC. Encoded protein: CSVIWGNTYEQYF. The rearrangement uses TRBV29-1 and TRBJ2-7; D could derive from TRBD1 or TRBD2 (5 bases each). V lost 6 bases to trimming and J lost 2 bases, with 14 bases between them. Germline values: CDR1 SQVTM, CDR2 ANQGSEA. The CDR3 loop spans 13 amino acids.